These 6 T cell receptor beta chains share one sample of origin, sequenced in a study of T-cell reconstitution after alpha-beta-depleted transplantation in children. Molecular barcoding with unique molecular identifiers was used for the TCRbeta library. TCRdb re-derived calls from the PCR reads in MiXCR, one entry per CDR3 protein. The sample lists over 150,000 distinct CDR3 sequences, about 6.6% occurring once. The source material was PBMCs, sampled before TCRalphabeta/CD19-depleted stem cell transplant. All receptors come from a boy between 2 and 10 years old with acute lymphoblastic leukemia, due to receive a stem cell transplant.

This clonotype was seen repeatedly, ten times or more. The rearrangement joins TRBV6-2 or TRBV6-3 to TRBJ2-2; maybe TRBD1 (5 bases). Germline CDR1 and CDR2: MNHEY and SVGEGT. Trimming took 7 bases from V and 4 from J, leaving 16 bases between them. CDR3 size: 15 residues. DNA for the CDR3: TGTGCCAGCAACCCAAGGGGTCTCGGCACCGGGGAGCTGTTTTTT. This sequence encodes CASNPRGLGTGELFF.

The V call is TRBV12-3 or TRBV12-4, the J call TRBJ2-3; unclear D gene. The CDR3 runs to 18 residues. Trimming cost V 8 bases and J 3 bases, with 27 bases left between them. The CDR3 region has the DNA TGTGCCAGCTGTACGCCCCTGGGATGGGCCCAAGAAACAGATACGCAGTATTTT. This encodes CASCTPLGWAQETDTQYF.

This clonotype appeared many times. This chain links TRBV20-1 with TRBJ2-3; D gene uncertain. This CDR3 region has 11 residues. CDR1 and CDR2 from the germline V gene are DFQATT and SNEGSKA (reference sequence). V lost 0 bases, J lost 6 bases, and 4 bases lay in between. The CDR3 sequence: CSAREVDTQYF. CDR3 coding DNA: TGCAGTGCTAGAGAGGTGGATACGCAGTATTTT.

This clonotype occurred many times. This CDR3 reads CASSLSAIAEAFF. The CDR3 DNA reads TGTGCCAGCAGTTTGTCGGCGATCGCTGAAGCTTTCTTT. The chain employs TRBV6-5 and TRBJ1-1; D gene ambiguous. The V and J ends lost 4 bases and 6 bases respectively, with 12 bases between them. CDR1 and CDR2 from the germline V gene are MNHEY and SVGAGI. The CDR3 consists of 13 residues.

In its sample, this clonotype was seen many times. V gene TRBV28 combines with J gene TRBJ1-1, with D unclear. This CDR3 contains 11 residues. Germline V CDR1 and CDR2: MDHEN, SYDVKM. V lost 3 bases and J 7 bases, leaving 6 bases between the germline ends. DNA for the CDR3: TGTGCCAGCAGTTTGACCGTTGAAGCTTTCTTT. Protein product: CASSLTVEAFF.

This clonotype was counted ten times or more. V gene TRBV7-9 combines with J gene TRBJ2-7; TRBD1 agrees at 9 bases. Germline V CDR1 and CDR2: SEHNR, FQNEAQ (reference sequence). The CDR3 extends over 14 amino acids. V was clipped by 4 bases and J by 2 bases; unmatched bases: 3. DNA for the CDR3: TGTGCCAGCAGCTACAGGGGGCAGACCTACGAGCAGTACTTC. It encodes CASSYRGQTYEQYF.